The next 12 T cell receptor beta chains were all read from a single sample in a study of blood T cell repertoires in COVID-19. Sequenced by immunoSEQ multiplex PCR; TCRdb stores in-frame clones only, minus some. The table lists roughly 170,000 clones, about 83% of them singletons, with roughly 8% in the top ten. Sequenced material: peripheral blood. These receptors originate from a man aged 40-50 years who had recovered from COVID-19.

This chain links TRBV7-2 with TRBJ1-1, with a weak D call TRBD1 (5 bases). The CDR3 covers 13 residues. Trimming cost V 0 bases and J 8 bases, with 10 bases left between them. Per the germline V gene, CDR1 is SGHTA and CDR2 is FQGNSA. The DNA for the CDR3 is TGTGCCAGCAGCTTAGCGGGCGGGGGGGAAGCTTTCTTT. Its protein product is CASSLAGGGEAFF.

This clone was counted a single time. The rearrangement links TRBV27 to TRBJ2-1, with TRBD1 matching 10 bases. Germline V gives CDR1 MNHEY, CDR2 SMNVEV (reference sequence). The CDR3 loop spans 16 amino acids. Trimming took 0 bases from V and 6 from J; bases not matched to a gene: 5. Written as DNA, the CDR3 is TGTGCCAGCAGTTTATCGGGACAGGGGCTCGCCAATGAGCAGTTCTTC. It encodes CASSLSGQGLANEQFF.

This clone was seen a handful of times. This rearrangement joins TRBV10-1 to TRBJ2-1; 7 bases map to TRBD1. V dropped 4 bases and J dropped 5; count of bases not matched to a gene: 11. This CDR3 has 16 amino acids. The germline CDR1 and CDR2 sequences are WNHNN and SYGVQD (reference sequence). CDR3 coding DNA: TGCGCCAGCAGTGGTACTAGGGGGCGCATGGACAATGAGCAGTTCTTC. Its protein is CASSGTRGRMDNEQFF.

The chain combines TRBV5-4 with TRBJ1-6; a possible D gene is TRBD1 (5 bases). The CDR3 is 15 amino acids. V lost 0 bases to trimming and J lost 6 bases, with 10 bases between them. In germline, CDR1 is SGHNT, CDR2 YYREEE (reference sequence). CDR3 residues: CASSLEGVSNSPLHF. The DNA for the CDR3 is TGTGCCAGCAGCTTGGAAGGGGTTTCTAATTCACCCCTCCACTTT.

V is TRBV6-5 and J is TRBJ1-1; D perhaps matches TRBD1 (6 bases). Germline lookup yields CDR1 MNHEY and CDR2 SVGAGI. Trimming left V 10 bases short and J 4 bases short, with 16 bases between. The CDR3 extends over 13 amino acids. CDR3 coding DNA: TGTGCCACAAACTTTAGAGGGGGCACTGAAGCTTTCTTT. It codes for CATNFRGGTEAFF.

The sample holds one count of this clone. The chain recombines TRBV30 with TRBJ2-5; TRBD2 matches at 7 bases. Germline V gene sequence: CDR1 GTSNPN, CDR2 SVGIG (reference sequence). The CDR3 contains 14 residues. J was trimmed by 7 bases and V by 3 bases; bases with no gene match: 11. CDR3 sequence: CAWSFPSGGGTQYF. The CDR3 DNA reads TGTGCCTGGAGCTTCCCTAGTGGGGGGGGGACCCAGTACTTC.

CDR3 bases: TGTGCCAGCTCCCGGACGGACAGTTTTGGGCGATATGGCTACACCTTC. Its translation is CASSRTDSFGRYGYTF. This chain links TRBV18 with TRBJ1-2, with D possibly matching TRBD1 (6 bases). The CDR3 totals 16 residues. V dropped 6 bases and J dropped 5 bases, with 22 bases sitting between them. Looked up from germline, CDR1 is KGHSH and CDR2 is LQKENI. The whole variable domain, filled in from reference TRBV18 and TRBJ1-2, reads NAGVMQNPRHLVRRRGQEARLRCSPMKGHSHVYWYRQLPEEGLKFMVYLQKENIIDESGMPKERFSAEFPKEGPSILRIQQVVRGDSAAYFCASSRTDSFGRYGYTFGSGTRLTVV.

A note on this clone: Within the sample, other DNA sequences also encode this same CDR3. The chain couples TRBV9 to TRBJ2-3; no reliable D call. The germline V gene encodes CDR1 SGDLS and CDR2 YYNGEE. Between the trimmed V and J ends, which lost 1 base and 1 base, there was a span of 4 bases. This CDR3 has 13 residues. Here the CDR3 DNA reads TGTGCCAGCAGCGTATCGGGCACAGATACGCAGTATTTT. This encodes CASSVSGTDTQYF.

The J gene is TRBJ2-2, the V gene TRBV5-4; D uncertain. V lost 2 bases to trimming and J lost 5 bases, with 7 bases between them. The CDR3 loop spans 13 amino acids. CDR1 is SGHNT, CDR2 YYREEE, per germline (reference sequence). In DNA, the CDR3 is TGTGCCAGCAGCTTCGGGTTGACCGGGGAGCTGTTTTTT. Translation gives CASSFGLTGELFF.

This chain connects TRBV4-3 to TRBJ1-1; D gene uncertain. V lost 1 base, J lost 2 bases, and 11 bases lay in between. The CDR3 sequence is 15 residues long. Germline CDR1 LGHNA, CDR2 YSLEER. CDR3 bases: TGCGCCAGCAGCCAAGGGCTCAGAAAAAACACTGAAGCTTTCTTT. It encodes CASSQGLRKNTEAFF.

The rearrangement joins TRBV2 to TRBJ2-2; 12 bases match TRBD2. Unmatched junction bases numbered 17, after V lost 9 bases and J lost 6 bases. This CDR3 comprises 18 residues. Germline-derived CDR1 and CDR2 are SNHLY and FYNNEI. The CDR3 is CASRRLAGVLQAPGELFF. The CDR3 nucleotides are TGTGCCAGTAGACGACTAGCGGGGGTTCTCCAAGCACCCGGGGAGCTGTTTTTT. The full variable domain, completed using reference TRBV2 and TRBJ2-2, is EPEVTQTPSHQVTQMGQEVILRCVPISNHLYFYWYRQILGQKVEFLVSFYNNEISEKSEIFDDQFSVERPDGSNFTLKIRSTKLEDSAMYFCASRRLAGVLQAPGELFFGEGSRLTVL.

The table lists this clone with a few counts. CDR3 bases: TGTGCCAGTAGTATGCAGGGAAGAGGTGGCTACACCTTC. Amino acid sequence: CASSMQGRGGYTF. The chain employs TRBV19 and TRBJ1-2, with a possible D match to TRBD1 (5 bases). The V gene's germline CDR1 is LNHDA and CDR2 SQIVND (reference sequence). This CDR3 contains 13 residues. V shed 3 bases and J shed 7 bases, with 12 bases lying between them.